These 10 T cell receptor beta chains came from one sample sequenced in a study of patients and donors after allogeneic stem cell transplantation. One entry per CDR3 protein results from TCRdb running MiXCR on the RT-PCR reads. The data hold some 160,000 distinct CDR3 sequences, with approximately 24% observed a single time. The sample was blood, either unsorted or a sorted T cell fraction (not recorded which). These receptors came from a human donor who was either an allogeneic HSCT recipient or a stem cell or donor lymphocyte infusion donor (not recorded which). It is not recorded whose cells these are; they may come from a transplant donor.

J is TRBJ1-1 and V is TRBV27, with D perhaps matching TRBD1 (5 bases). CDR3 length: 14 amino acids. The germline V and J ends were trimmed by 7 bases and 4 bases, with 16 bases remaining between them. Germline lookup yields CDR1 MNHEY and CDR2 SMNVEV (reference sequence). For the CDR3, the DNA is TGTGCCAGCACCATGGGACGGTGGAGCACTGAAGCTTTCTTT. It translates to CASTMGRWSTEAFF.

In its sample, this clonotype was seen a few times. The J gene is TRBJ1-1, the V gene TRBV7-9, with no clear D. From germline, CDR1 is SEHNR and CDR2 FQNEAQ (reference sequence). Trimming shortened V by 3 bases and J by 0 bases, and 14 bases separated the two germline ends. The CDR3 spans 16 residues. As DNA, the CDR3 is TGTGCCAGCAGCTTCAAAGATCGGGGAATGAACACTGAAGCTTTCTTT. Translating it yields CASSFKDRGMNTEAFF.

The chain uses TRBV4-2 and TRBJ1-2, with 8 bases aligning to TRBD1. The CDR3 is 16 amino acids. Germline lookup yields CDR1 LGHNA and CDR2 YNFKEQ. With 3 bases clipped from V and 2 bases from J, the junction kept 8 bases outside the gene matches. The CDR3 loop is CASSQDTTGANYGYTF. CDR3 in DNA: TGTGCCAGCAGCCAGGATACGACAGGGGCCAACTATGGCTACACCTTC.

This clonotype was found a few times. V is TRBV5-1 and J is TRBJ2-7; D is unclear. Germline V lookup: CDR1 SGHRS, CDR2 YFSETQ. This CDR3 spans 12 amino acids. V dropped 0 bases and J dropped 12 bases, with 13 bases sitting between them. The CDR3 DNA reads TGCGCCAGCAGCTTGGAATTTCCATTCGGGTACTTC. Its protein product is CASSLEFPFGYF.

This chain connects TRBV10-3 to TRBJ2-4, with TRBD2 as a possible D gene (5 bases). The germline V and J ends were trimmed by 1 base and 3 bases, with 10 bases remaining between them. Germline V gives CDR1 ENHRY, CDR2 SYGVKD. There are 15 residues in the CDR3. Written as DNA, the CDR3 is TGTGCCATCAGTGAGTATGGGAGTGGCAAAAACATTCAGTACTTC. It translates to CAISEYGSGKNIQYF.

The V call is TRBV20-1, the J call TRBJ2-3, with 8 nucleotides matching TRBD2. J lost 4 bases, V lost 5 bases, and 8 bases had no gene match. This CDR3 region has 14 residues. Germline V CDR1 and CDR2: DFQATT, SNEGSKA (reference sequence). CDR3 DNA: TGCAGTGCTTCCCACCGGGAGGGGGCAGATACGCAGTATTTT. It translates to CSASHREGADTQYF.

This clonotype was observed a handful of times. V is TRBV4-1 and J is TRBJ1-1; a weak D match, TRBD1 (5 bases). Germline CDR1 and CDR2: MGHRA and YSYEKL. The CDR3 contains 14 residues. The ends were cut back, 3 bases at V and 1 base at J, with 9 bases in the middle. DNA of the CDR3: TGCGCCAGCAGCCATAGGGGAGAGAACACTGAAGCTTTCTTT. Translation gives CASSHRGENTEAFF.

As regards this clonotype: The junction departs from germline at one end; a sequencing error may be responsible. This chain uses TRBV5-1 with TRBJ1-1, with a tentative D call TRBD1 (5 bases). The germline V gene has CDR1 SGHRS and CDR2 YFSETQ. The CDR3 runs 14 residues. CDR3 nucleotides: TGCGCCAGCAGCCTGGGACGAGCGAACGCTGAAGCTTTCTTT. This translates into CASSLGRANAEAFF.

The chain employs TRBV30 and TRBJ1-2; TRBD1 matches 7 bases. This CDR3 is built from 13 residues. Trimming cost V 3 bases and J 6 bases; bases outside gene matches: 7. Germline V lookup: CDR1 GTSNPN, CDR2 SVGIG (reference sequence). CDR3 DNA sequence: TGTGCCTGGAGACTGGGACAGACGAATGGCTACACCTTC. This codes for CAWRLGQTNGYTF.

The V call is TRBV20-1, the J call TRBJ2-7, with D maybe TRBD1 (5 bases). Trimming removed 3 bases at V and 1 base at J, with 16 bases between. CDR3 length: 15 residues. Germline V gene sequence: CDR1 DFQATT, CDR2 SNEGSKA (reference sequence). Here the CDR3 reads CSASARFDSSYEQYF. CDR3 DNA: TGCAGTGCTAGTGCCCGGTTCGACAGTTCCTACGAGCAGTACTTC.